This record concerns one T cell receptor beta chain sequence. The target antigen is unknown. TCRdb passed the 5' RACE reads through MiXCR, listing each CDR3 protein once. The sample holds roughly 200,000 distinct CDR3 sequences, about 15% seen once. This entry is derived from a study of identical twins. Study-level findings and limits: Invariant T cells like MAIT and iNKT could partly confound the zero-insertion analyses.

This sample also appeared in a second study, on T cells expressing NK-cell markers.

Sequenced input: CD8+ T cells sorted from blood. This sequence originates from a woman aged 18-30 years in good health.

The CDR3 coding sequence is TGTGCCAGCAGTTACGTTCGGGTTATGTATGAGCAGTTCTTC. Residues: CASSYVRVMYEQFF. The chain combines TRBV6-2 or TRBV6-3 with TRBJ2-1, with D hard to call. The CDR3 runs 14 residues. Trimming pared 2 bases from V and 8 bases from J, leaving 13 bases between. Germline V gene data show CDR1 as MNHEY and CDR2 as SVGEGT.